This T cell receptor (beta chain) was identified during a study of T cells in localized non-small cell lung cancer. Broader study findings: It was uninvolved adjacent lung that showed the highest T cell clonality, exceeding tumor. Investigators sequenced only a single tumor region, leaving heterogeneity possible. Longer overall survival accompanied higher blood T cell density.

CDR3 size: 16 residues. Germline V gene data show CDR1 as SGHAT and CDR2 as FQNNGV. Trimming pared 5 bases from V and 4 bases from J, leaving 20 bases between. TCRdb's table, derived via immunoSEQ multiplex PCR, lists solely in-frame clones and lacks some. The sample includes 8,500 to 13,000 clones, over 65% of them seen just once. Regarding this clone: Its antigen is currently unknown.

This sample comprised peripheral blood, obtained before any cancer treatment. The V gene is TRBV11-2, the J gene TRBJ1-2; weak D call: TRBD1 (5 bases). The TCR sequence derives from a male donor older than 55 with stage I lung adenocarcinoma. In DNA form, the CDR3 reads TGTGCCAGCAGCCCTCAGTTGGAGAGGGGTGTCTATGGCTACACCTTC. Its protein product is CASSPQLERGVYGYTF.